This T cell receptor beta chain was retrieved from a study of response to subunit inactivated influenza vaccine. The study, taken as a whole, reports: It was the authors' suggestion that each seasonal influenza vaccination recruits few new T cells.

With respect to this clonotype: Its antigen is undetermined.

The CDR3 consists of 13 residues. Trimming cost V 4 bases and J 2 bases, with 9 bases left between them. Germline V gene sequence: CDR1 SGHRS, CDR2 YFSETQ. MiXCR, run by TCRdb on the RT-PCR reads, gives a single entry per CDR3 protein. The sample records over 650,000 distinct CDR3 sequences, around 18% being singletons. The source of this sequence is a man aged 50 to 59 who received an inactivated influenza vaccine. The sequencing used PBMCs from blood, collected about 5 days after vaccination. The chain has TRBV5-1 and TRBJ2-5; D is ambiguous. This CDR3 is CASSPTQQETQYF. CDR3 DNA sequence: TGCGCCAGCAGCCCGACCCAGCAAGAGACCCAGTACTTC.